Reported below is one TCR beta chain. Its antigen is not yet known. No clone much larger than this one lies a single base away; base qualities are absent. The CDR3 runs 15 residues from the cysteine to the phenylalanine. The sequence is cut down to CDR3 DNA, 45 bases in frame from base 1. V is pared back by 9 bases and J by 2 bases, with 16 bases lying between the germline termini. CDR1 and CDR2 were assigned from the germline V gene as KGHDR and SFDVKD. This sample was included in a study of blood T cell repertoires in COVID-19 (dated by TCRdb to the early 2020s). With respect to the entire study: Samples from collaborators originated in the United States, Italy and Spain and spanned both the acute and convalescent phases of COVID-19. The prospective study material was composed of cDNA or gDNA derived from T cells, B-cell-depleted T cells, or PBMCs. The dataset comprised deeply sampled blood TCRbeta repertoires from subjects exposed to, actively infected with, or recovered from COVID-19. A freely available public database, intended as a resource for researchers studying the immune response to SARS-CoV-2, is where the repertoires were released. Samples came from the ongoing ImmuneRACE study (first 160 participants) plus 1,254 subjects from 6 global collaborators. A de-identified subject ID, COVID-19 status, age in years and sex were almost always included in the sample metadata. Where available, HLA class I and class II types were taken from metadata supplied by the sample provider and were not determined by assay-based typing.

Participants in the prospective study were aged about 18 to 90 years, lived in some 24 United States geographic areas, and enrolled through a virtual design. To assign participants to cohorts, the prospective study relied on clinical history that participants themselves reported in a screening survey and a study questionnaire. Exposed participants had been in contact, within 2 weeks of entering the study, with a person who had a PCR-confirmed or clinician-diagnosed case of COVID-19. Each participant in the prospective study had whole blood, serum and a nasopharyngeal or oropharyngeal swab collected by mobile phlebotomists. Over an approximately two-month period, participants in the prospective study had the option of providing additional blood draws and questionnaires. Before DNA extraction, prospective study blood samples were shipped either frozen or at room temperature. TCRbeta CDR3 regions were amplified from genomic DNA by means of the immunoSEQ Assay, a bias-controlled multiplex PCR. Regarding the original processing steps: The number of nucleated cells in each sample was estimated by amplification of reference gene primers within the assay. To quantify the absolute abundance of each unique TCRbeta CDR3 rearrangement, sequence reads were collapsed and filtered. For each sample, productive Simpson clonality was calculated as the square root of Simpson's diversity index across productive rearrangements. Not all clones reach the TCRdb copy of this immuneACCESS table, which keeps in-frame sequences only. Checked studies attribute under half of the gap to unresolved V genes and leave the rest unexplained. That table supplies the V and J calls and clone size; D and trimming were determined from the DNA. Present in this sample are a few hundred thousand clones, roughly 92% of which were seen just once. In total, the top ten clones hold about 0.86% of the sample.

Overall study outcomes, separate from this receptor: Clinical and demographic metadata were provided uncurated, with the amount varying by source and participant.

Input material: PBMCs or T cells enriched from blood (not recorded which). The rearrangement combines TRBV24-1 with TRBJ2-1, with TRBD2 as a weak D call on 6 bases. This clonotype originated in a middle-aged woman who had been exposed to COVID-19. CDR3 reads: CATPSWRGTYNEQFF. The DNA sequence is TGTGCCACCCCGAGTTGGAGGGGCACCTACAATGAGCAGTTCTTC.